A single sample is the source of the 16 T cell receptor beta chains below, sequenced in a study of T cell repertoires in cytomegalovirus infection. Each CDR3 protein is one row after TCRdb ran MiXCR on the reads. The table records tens of thousands of distinct CDR3 sequences, roughly a fifth of them present only once. Their specific antigens are unknown. Sequenced here: CD8+ T cells from cultured PBMCs, sampled from culture after CMV antigen stimulation. These receptors originate from a human donor in good health (CMV status not recorded). Some clones in this sample may be carry-over from other donors' samples.

The chain couples TRBV12-3 or TRBV12-4 to TRBJ2-7; 8 bases line up with TRBD2. The CDR3 runs 13 residues. V lost 7 bases and J lost 7; bases outside the gene matches: 9. The CDR3 coding sequence is TGTGCCAGCAACGGAGCGGGAGCGGTTGAGCAGTACTTC. It encodes CASNGAGAVEQYF.

This clonotype has a handful of counts. The chain couples TRBV12-3 or TRBV12-4 to TRBJ2-1; 11 nucleotides align to TRBD2. CDR3 size: 15 residues. V dropped 6 bases and J dropped 5; count of bases not matched to a gene: 6. In DNA, the CDR3 is TGTGCCAGCAGAGCCGGGACTAGCGGACACAATGAGCAGTTCTTC. As protein: CASRAGTSGHNEQFF.

This chain connects TRBV27 to TRBJ2-3; no firm D call. V was cut by 2 bases and J by 4 bases, with 7 bases left in between. This CDR3 has 13 amino acids. The germline V gene encodes CDR1 MNHEY and CDR2 SMNVEV (reference sequence). CDR3 in DNA: TGTGCCAGCAGTTTAATGGTCGCAGATACGCAGTATTTT. It is translated as CASSLMVADTQYF.

In regard to this clonotype: A much larger clone lies one base from this, so it may be a read error. V gene TRBV7-2 combines with J gene TRBJ1-2; D is possibly TRBD1 (6 bases). The V gene's germline CDR1 is SGHTA and CDR2 FQGNSA. This CDR3 has 15 amino acids. In DNA, the CDR3 is TGTGCCAACAGCCCGCCCCAGGGGCCTAACTATGGCTACACCTTC. It codes for CANSPPQGPNYGYTF.

V is TRBV15 and J is TRBJ2-1; D might be TRBD1 (6 bases). From germline, CDR1 is LNHNV and CDR2 YYDKDF (reference sequence). The CDR3 consists of 15 residues. Trimming shortened V by 4 bases and J by 3 bases, and 13 bases separated the two germline ends. The CDR3 DNA follows: TGTGCCACCAGCACCCGGGACAAGAACTACAATGAGCAGTTCTTC. Translating gives CATSTRDKNYNEQFF.

J is TRBJ2-5 and V is TRBV25-1; unclear D gene. Trimming removed 2 bases from V and 4 bases from J, with 5 bases in between. The CDR3 is made up of 12 amino acids. Germline lookup yields CDR1 MGHDK and CDR2 SYGVNS. This chain's CDR3 is CASSEPRETQYF. The CDR3 bases are TGTGCCAGCAGTGAACCCCGAGAGACCCAGTACTTC.

This clonotype has only a few counts. The V call is TRBV7-8, the J call TRBJ2-7; 9 bases align to TRBD1. The germline V gene has CDR1 SGHVS and CDR2 FQNEAQ. V was pared by 4 bases and J by 4 bases, with 14 bases of the junction left unmatched. This CDR3 spans 17 amino acids. The CDR3 sequence is CASSSGQGVYKWYEQYF. Here the CDR3 DNA reads TGTGCCAGCAGCTCGGGACAGGGCGTTTATAAGTGGTACGAGCAGTACTTC.

A few counts support this clonotype. The rearrangement uses TRBV19 and TRBJ2-3, with 8 bases lining up with TRBD2. Germline CDR1 and CDR2: LNHDA and SQIVND (reference sequence). The CDR3 length is 14 residues. Trimming took 5 bases from V and 4 from J; bases not matched to a gene: 5. The CDR3, as DNA: TGTGCCAGTAGTGGAGGACTAGCAGCAGATACGCAGTATTTT. Translated: CASSGGLAADTQYF.

Notes on this clonotype: A far larger clone is a single base away, which makes a read error likely. The chain combines TRBV7-4 with TRBJ2-7; D not certain. CDR1 and CDR2 from the germline V gene are SGHVT and SQSDAQ. This CDR3 spans 11 amino acids. V was pared by 8 bases and J by 4 bases, with 9 bases between. CDR3 sequence (DNA): TGTGCCAGCTGCTACTCATACGAGCAGTACTTC. Translation: CASCYSYEQYF.

The gene calls are TRBV7-6 and TRBJ2-7; 11 bases are shared with TRBD1. The germline V gene encodes CDR1 SGHVS and CDR2 FNYEAQ. CDR3 size: 16 residues. V lost 5 bases and J lost 0; bases outside the gene matches: 6. CDR3 DNA: TGTGCCAGCAGCGCCGGACAGGGGGCGAGCTCCTACGAGCAGTACTTC. This sequence encodes CASSAGQGASSYEQYF.

J is TRBJ2-7 and V is TRBV7-9; D possibly corresponds to TRBD1 (5 bases). The CDR3 extends over 16 amino acids. Per the germline V gene, CDR1 is SEHNR and CDR2 is FQNEAQ (reference sequence). Trimming left V 4 bases short and J 0 bases short, with 16 bases between. This CDR3 reads CASSSSPTESSYEQYF. The CDR3 region has the DNA TGTGCCAGCAGCTCCTCCCCGACAGAAAGCTCCTACGAGCAGTACTTC. Full variable domain (missing parts from reference TRBV7-9 and TRBJ2-7): DTGVSQNPRHKITKRGQNVTFRCDPISEHNRLYWYRQTLGQGPEFLTYFQNEAQLEKSRLLSDRFSAERPKGSFSTLEIQRTEQGDSAMYLCASSSSPTESSYEQYFGPGTRLTVT.

The chain couples TRBV12-3 or TRBV12-4 to TRBJ2-1, with 11 positions matching TRBD2. V was pared by 9 bases and J by 0 bases, with 4 bases of the junction left unmatched. This CDR3 has 15 residues. The CDR3 spells CASGTSGNSYNEQFF. CDR3 sequence (DNA): TGTGCCAGTGGGACTAGCGGTAACTCCTACAATGAGCAGTTCTTC.

This clonotype was seen a handful of times. This chain uses TRBV7-8 with TRBJ2-6; 7 bases match TRBD1. V gave up 6 bases and J gave up 0 bases; unmatched junction bases: 17. The CDR3 is made up of 20 amino acids. Germline V gene lookup returns CDR1 SGHVS and CDR2 FQNEAQ. CDR3 in amino acids: CASRHIVIGQASSGANVLTF. The CDR3 DNA reads as TGTGCCAGCAGACATATAGTCATTGGACAGGCAAGCTCTGGGGCCAACGTCCTGACTTTC.

The CDR3 sequence is CASSGWGDAEKLFF. CDR3 in DNA: TGTGCCAGCAGCGGTTGGGGGGACGCGGAAAAACTGTTTTTT. The gene calls are TRBV7-2 and TRBJ1-4; TRBD1 is a possible D gene (5 bases). Germline V gene sequence: CDR1 SGHTA, CDR2 FQGNSA. Trimming cost V 5 bases and J 8 bases, with 15 bases left between them. The CDR3 sequence is 14 residues long.

This clonotype was seen more than once but under ten times. V usage is TRBV7-2 and J usage is TRBJ2-3, with D possibly matching TRBD2 (6 bases). CDR1 is SGHTA, CDR2 FQGNSA, per germline. CDR3 length: 15 amino acids. V gave up 1 base and J gave up 1 base, with 9 bases separating them. In DNA form, the CDR3 reads TGTGCCAGCAGCTTAGAAGGGGAGGGCACAGATACGCAGTATTTT. Protein: CASSLEGEGTDTQYF.

This clonotype appeared once. The V gene is TRBV29-1, the J gene TRBJ2-7; TRBD2 matches 7 bases. Trimming cost V 2 bases and J 6 bases; bases outside gene matches: 16. The CDR3 runs to 16 residues. Germline assignment: CDR1 SQVTM and CDR2 ANQGSEA. CDR3 region: CSVETLSVAGEGEQYF. CDR3 DNA sequence: TGCAGCGTTGAAACCCTGAGCGTGGCGGGAGAAGGCGAGCAGTACTTC.